This T cell receptor (beta chain) emerged from a study of OX40 agonist ivuxolimab in advanced cancers. Across the whole study: Three dose-escalation patients had partial responses: one with hepatocellular carcinoma and two with cutaneous melanoma.

Assay used: immunoSEQ multiplex PCR; TCRdb lists only in-frame clones, some missing. The sample shows 40,000 to 45,000 clones, 75% to 90% of them seen only once. Sequenced here: CD4+ or CD8+ T cells sorted from blood, sampled in a trial of the OX40 agonist ivuxolimab. The receptor was isolated from an adult with an advanced solid tumor such as melanoma, head and neck, liver or kidney cancer.

The CDR3 spells CASSLSSPGNEQFF. The CDR3, as DNA: TGTGCCAGCAGCTTATCTAGCCCAGGCAATGAGCAGTTCTTC. The rearrangement uses TRBV11-2 and TRBJ2-1, with a weak D call TRBD2 (5 bases). V gave up 2 bases and J gave up 6 bases, with 11 bases separating them. There are 14 residues in the CDR3. CDR1 and CDR2 from the germline V gene are SGHAT and FQNNGV.